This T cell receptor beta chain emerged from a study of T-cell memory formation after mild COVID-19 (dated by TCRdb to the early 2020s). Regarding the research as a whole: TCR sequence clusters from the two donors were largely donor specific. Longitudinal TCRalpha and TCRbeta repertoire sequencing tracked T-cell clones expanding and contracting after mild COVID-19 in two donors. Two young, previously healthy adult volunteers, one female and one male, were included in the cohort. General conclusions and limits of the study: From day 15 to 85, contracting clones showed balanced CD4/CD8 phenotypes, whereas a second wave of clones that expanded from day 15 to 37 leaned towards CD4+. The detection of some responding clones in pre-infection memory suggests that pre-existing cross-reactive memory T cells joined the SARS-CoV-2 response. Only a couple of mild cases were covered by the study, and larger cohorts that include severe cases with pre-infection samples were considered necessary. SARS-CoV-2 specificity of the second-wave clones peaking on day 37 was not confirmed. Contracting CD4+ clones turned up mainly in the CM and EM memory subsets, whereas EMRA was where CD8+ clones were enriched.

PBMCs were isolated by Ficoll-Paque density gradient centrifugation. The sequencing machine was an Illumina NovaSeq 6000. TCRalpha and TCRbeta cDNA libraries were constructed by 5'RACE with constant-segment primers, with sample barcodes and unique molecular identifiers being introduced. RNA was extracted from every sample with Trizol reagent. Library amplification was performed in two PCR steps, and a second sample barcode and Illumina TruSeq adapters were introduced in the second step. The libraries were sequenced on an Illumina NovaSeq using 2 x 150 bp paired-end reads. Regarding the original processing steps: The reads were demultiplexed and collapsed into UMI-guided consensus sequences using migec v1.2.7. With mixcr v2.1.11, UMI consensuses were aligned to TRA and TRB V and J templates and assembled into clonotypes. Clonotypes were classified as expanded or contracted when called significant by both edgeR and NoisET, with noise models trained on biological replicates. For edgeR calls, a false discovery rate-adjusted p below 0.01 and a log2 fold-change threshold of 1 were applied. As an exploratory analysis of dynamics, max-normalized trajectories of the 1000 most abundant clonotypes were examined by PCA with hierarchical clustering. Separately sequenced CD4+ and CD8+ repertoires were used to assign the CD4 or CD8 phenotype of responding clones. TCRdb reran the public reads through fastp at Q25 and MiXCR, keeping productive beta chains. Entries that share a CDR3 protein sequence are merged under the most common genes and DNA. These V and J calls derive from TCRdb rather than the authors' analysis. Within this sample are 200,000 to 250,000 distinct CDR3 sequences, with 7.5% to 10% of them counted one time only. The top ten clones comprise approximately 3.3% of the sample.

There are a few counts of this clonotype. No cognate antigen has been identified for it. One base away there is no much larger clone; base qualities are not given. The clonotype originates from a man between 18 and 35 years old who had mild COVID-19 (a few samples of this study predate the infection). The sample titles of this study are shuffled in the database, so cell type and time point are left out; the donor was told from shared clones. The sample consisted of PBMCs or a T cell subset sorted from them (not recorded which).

The nucleotide sequence is TGCAGTGCTGGGCGAGACACCACGTACGAGCAGTACTTC. Translated, this is CSAGRDTTYEQYF. Recombination linked TRBV20-1 to TRBJ2-7; the D gene assignment is ambiguous. V loses 5 bases, J loses 4 bases, and the germline ends lie 15 bases apart. From the cysteine up to the phenylalanine, the CDR3 has a length of 13 residues. Only the CDR3 DNA stays, 39 bases, in frame from base 1. CDR1 and CDR2 (DFQATT, SNEGSKA) derive from the germline V gene (reference sequence).